One sample yielded the 8 T cell receptor beta chains listed below, sequenced in a study of early T cells in non-severe SARS-CoV-2 infection. In TCRdb, the 5' RACE reads were re-called with MiXCR into one record per CDR3 protein. Of some 40,000 distinct CDR3 sequences in the sample, 6% to 9.5% were seen once. This material consisted of whole blood, taken at baseline. The receptors were gathered from an adult who was a healthcare worker with PCR-confirmed SARS-CoV-2 infection or an uninfected control (not recorded which).

This clonotype was observed a handful of times. The V and J genes are TRBV5-6 and TRBJ1-4, with TRBD1 identical over 10 bases. The CDR3 is made up of 15 amino acids. CDR1 is SGHDT, CDR2 YYEEEE, per germline. Losses at the gene ends were 3 bases for V and 5 bases for J; bases not matched to a gene: 4. CDR3 amino acids: CASSYGQGGNEKLFF. The CDR3 nucleotides read TGTGCCAGCAGCTACGGACAGGGGGGAAATGAAAAACTGTTTTTT.

The chain links TRBV24-1 to TRBJ2-2, with 8 nucleotides matching TRBD1. Germline loops: CDR1 KGHDR, CDR2 SFDVKD. After removal of 3 bases from V and 1 base from J, the junction contained 3 bases not matched to a gene. The CDR3 spans 16 residues. The DNA of the CDR3 is TGTGCCACCAGTGATCCAGGGACAGGGAACACCGGGGAGCTGTTTTTT. Its translation: CATSDPGTGNTGELFF.

This clonotype showed up just a few times. The chain employs TRBV4-1 and TRBJ2-5; 7 bases fit TRBD2. The trim removed 4 bases at V and 2 bases at J, leaving 4 bases unmatched. The CDR3 runs to 14 residues. CDR1 is MGHRA and CDR2 is YSYEKL in the germline V gene. CDR3 coding DNA: TGCGCCAGCAGCCGCAGTAGCGGGCAAGAGACCCAGTACTTC. Protein product: CASSRSSGQETQYF.

The DNA of the CDR3 is TGCGCCAGCAGCCAAGCCCAGGGGGCTATCTACGAGCAGTACTTC. This codes for CASSQAQGAIYEQYF. The chain links TRBV4-1 to TRBJ2-7; 8 bases align to TRBD1. The CDR3 has 15 residues. The V and J ends lost 1 base and 3 bases, in that order; junction bases with no gene match: 5. CDR1 and CDR2 (germline): MGHRA, YSYEKL.

This clonotype was observed at least ten times. This rearrangement joins TRBV7-6 to TRBJ2-3; the D gene is possibly TRBD1 (5 bases). The V gene's germline CDR1 is SGHVS and CDR2 FNYEAQ. V lost 2 bases, J lost 1 base, and 16 bases lay in between. The CDR3 runs 17 residues. The CDR3 here is CASSLSTGVGGTDTQYF. The CDR3 DNA sequence: TGTGCCAGCAGCTTATCAACAGGCGTTGGGGGCACAGATACGCAGTATTTT.

This clonotype has ten or more counts. This rearrangement joins TRBV7-2 to TRBJ1-1, with D possibly TRBD1 on 6 matching bases. The CDR3 runs to 14 residues. With 6 bases removed from V and 0 bases from J, the gap between germline ends came to 11 bases. Looked up from germline, CDR1 is SGHTA and CDR2 is FQGNSA. CDR3 sequence reads: CASSRGPMNTEAFF. The CDR3 coding sequence is TGTGCCAGCAGTCGGGGGCCAATGAACACTGAAGCTTTCTTT.

This clonotype was counted many times. This chain links TRBV6-2 or TRBV6-3 with TRBJ2-3; D gene uncertain. The CDR3 runs 13 residues. Germline V gene data show CDR1 as MNHEY and CDR2 as SVGEGT. V was trimmed by 10 bases and J by 2 bases, leaving 13 bases between them. CDR3 sequence (DNA): TGTGCCACGCATGGGCTTATCACAGATACGCAGTATTTT. Amino acid sequence: CATHGLITDTQYF.

Only a few counts were recorded for this clonotype. The CDR3 sequence is CASSYQSRGPQETQYF. For the CDR3, the DNA is TGTGCCAGCAGTTACCAATCCAGGGGGCCCCAAGAGACCCAGTACTTC. V is TRBV6-5 and J is TRBJ2-5, with 8 bases lining up with TRBD1. CDR3 length equals 16 residues. In germline, CDR1 is MNHEY, CDR2 SVGAGI. V shed 2 bases, J shed 1 base, and the junction held 6 bases outside the gene matches.